The clone carrying this TCR beta chain has ten or more counts. Its antigen is not known. This specimen belongs to a study of read filtering for tumor transcriptome and immune sequencing. Across the whole study: Roughly 8 patients were R-ISS I, around 15 were R-ISS II, roughly 7 were R-ISS III. Whole-transcriptome libraries were prepared after DNase treatment. General observations from the study: Correlation between methods rose after single-read clonotypes were removed. In IR-seq, single-read clonotypes were roughly 82% of clonotypes but around 3.5% of reads.

The CDR3 totals 14 residues. V lost 5 bases and J lost 6, with 14 bases in between. The germline V gene has CDR1 MDHEN and CDR2 SYDVKM. The library was built from about 400 ng RNA with molecular barcoded adaptors for alpha/delta and beta/gamma chains. TCRdb re-derived calls from the reads in MiXCR, one entry per CDR3 protein. The sample records fewer than 30,000 distinct CDR3 sequences, under 15% being singletons. The sequence derives from a donor at least 40 years old with multiple myeloma. The rearrangement joins TRBV28 to TRBJ1-5, with D perhaps TRBD1 (5 bases). Specimen: a population of CD138-negative cells sorted from bone marrow. In DNA, the CDR3 is TGTGCCAGCAGTGGTGGTAGGGGCGCTCAGCCCCAGCATTTT. Its translation is CASSGGRGAQPQHF.